This note documents a single T cell receptor beta chain sequence. Profiled with immunoSEQ multiplex PCR; TCRdb holds only in-frame clones, not every one. The sample yields roughly 130,000 clones, about 90% seen once. The entry originates in a study of T cell responses to AZD1222 COVID-19 vaccine. Trimming removed 6 bases from V and 7 bases from J; junction bases left unmatched: 3. CDR1 and CDR2 from the germline V gene are SNHLY and FYNNEI. The CDR3 sequence is 13 residues long. This sample comprised peripheral blood, obtained on day 0 of AZD1222 vaccination. The chain carries TRBV2 and TRBJ2-1; 10 nucleotides line up with TRBD1. This sequence was found in an adult in good health. CDR3 in amino acids: CASRRTGGNEQFF. DNA of the CDR3: TGTGCCAGCAGGAGGACAGGGGGGAATGAGCAGTTCTTC.